This T cell receptor beta chain derives from a study of shared clonotypes between healthy human individuals. Background on the study: Researchers drew samples from two women and a few men aged 18 to 49.

This clone has a single count. Trimming removed 5 bases at V and 6 bases at J, with 10 bases between. Germline assignment: CDR1 MNHEY and CDR2 SMNVEV (reference sequence). The CDR3 spans 13 residues. CD8 cells regarded as naive lacked CD45RO, were positively chosen for CCR7, and omitted terminally differentiated effector memory CD45RA+ cells. Running of the assay took place at deep level. The material for each subset, its genomic DNA, was split evenly across several immunoSEQ plates. Original data processing: Filtering differed for immunoSEQ, which gave only junction sequences without quality scores. Using immunoSEQ multiplex PCR, the repertoire was profiled, and TCRdb retains in-frame clones only, with some absent. Clone size and the V and J calls come from that table; the DNA yielded D and trimming. The sample has about 2.2 million clones, 90% to 95% seen once.

Sample: naive CD8+ T cells from PBMCs. V gene TRBV27 combines with J gene TRBJ2-2; D is undetermined. The clonotype comes from a man between 18 and 29 years old in good health. Some clones in this sample may be carry-over from other donors' samples. The CDR3 nucleotides are TGTGCCAGCAGTCCTAGGGTGGCCGGGGAGCTGTTTTTT. Residues: CASSPRVAGELFF.